These 25 T cell receptor beta chains were all obtained from the same sample, sequenced in a study of blood T cell repertoires in COVID-19. The data were produced by immunoSEQ multiplex PCR, yet TCRdb's version contains in-frame clones alone and is incomplete. The sample lists 53,000 or so clones; around 79% were seen once. Material: peripheral blood. The receptors derive from a man between 65 and 85 years old with active or convalescent COVID-19.

The CDR3 protein is CASSEAMTARHEQYF. The CDR3 nucleotides read TGTGCCAGCAGTGAAGCTATGACAGCTCGTCACGAGCAGTACTTC. V and J are TRBV2 and TRBJ2-7; possibly TRBD1 for D (5 bases). The germline V and J ends were trimmed by 0 bases and 5 bases, with 14 bases remaining between them. The CDR3 has 15 residues. Germline assignment: CDR1 SNHLY and CDR2 FYNNEI.

V is TRBV4-3 and J is TRBJ2-3; 14 bases match TRBD2. The CDR3 is made up of 17 amino acids. CDR1 is LGHNA and CDR2 is YSLEER in the germline V gene. V dropped 1 base and J dropped 3; count of bases not matched to a gene: 3. As DNA, the CDR3 is TGCGCCAGCAGCCAAGGACTAGCGGGGGGGCCAACAGATACGCAGTATTTT. It specifies CASSQGLAGGPTDTQYF.

The chain has TRBV11-2 and TRBJ2-7, with D maybe TRBD1 (6 bases). Germline V gene lookup returns CDR1 SGHAT and CDR2 FQNNGV. The CDR3 totals 15 residues. Between the trimmed V and J ends, which lost 5 bases and 2 bases, there was a span of 16 bases. CDR3 amino acids: CASSPRGKGAYEQYF. The CDR3 DNA reads as TGTGCCAGCAGCCCAAGGGGGAAGGGGGCCTACGAGCAGTACTTC.

This clone was observed a few times. The chain employs TRBV5-6 and TRBJ1-2, with 8 bases fitting TRBD1. V trimming: 4 bases; J trimming: 4 bases; junction bases outside the gene matches: 12. The CDR3 is 16 residues long. From germline, CDR1 is SGHDT and CDR2 YYEEEE. The CDR3 DNA reads TGTGCCAGCAGCGCGTCCACAGGGGGACCAGTCTATGGCTACACCTTC. Translated: CASSASTGGPVYGYTF.

The rearrangement links TRBV6-5 to TRBJ2-1; possibly TRBD2 for D (6 bases). The CDR3 spans 14 residues. Germline assignment: CDR1 MNHEY and CDR2 SVGAGI. Trimming shortened V by 6 bases and J by 9 bases, and 18 bases separated the two germline ends. CDR3 in DNA: TGTGCCAGCAGCGCTTCAGGGACTTCCACTGAGCAGTTCTTC. This translates into CASSASGTSTEQFF.

This rearrangement joins TRBV2 to TRBJ2-1; D possibly corresponds to TRBD2 (6 bases). V dropped 7 bases and J dropped 5 bases, with 18 bases sitting between them. The CDR3 extends over 15 amino acids. Germline V gives CDR1 SNHLY, CDR2 FYNNEI. In DNA form, the CDR3 reads TGTGCCAGCACCTACCCCAGGACTATAGACAATGAGCAGTTCTTC. Amino acid sequence: CASTYPRTIDNEQFF.

V gene TRBV4-3 combines with J gene TRBJ1-4, with 8 positions matching TRBD1. V trimming: 4 bases; J trimming: 7 bases; junction bases outside the gene matches: 23. Germline V gene sequence: CDR1 LGHNA, CDR2 YSLEER. This CDR3 contains 20 residues. The CDR3 region is CASSRRSPWTGRRGGEKLFF. CDR3 nucleotides: TGCGCCAGCAGCCGCAGATCCCCATGGACAGGGCGGAGAGGAGGTGAAAAACTGTTTTTT.

The chain employs TRBV19 and TRBJ2-5; 8 bases align to TRBD1. CDR1 is LNHDA, CDR2 SQIVND, per germline (reference sequence). The CDR3 is 13 amino acids. With 5 bases clipped from V and 5 bases from J, the junction kept 4 bases outside the gene matches. The DNA of the CDR3 is TGTGCCAGTAGTCGGACAGGGACGGAGACCCAGTACTTC. Translated: CASSRTGTETQYF.

The chain uses TRBV7-3 and TRBJ1-1; unclear D gene. V lost 5 bases and J 1 base, leaving 8 bases between the germline ends. The CDR3 has 13 residues. Per the germline V gene, CDR1 is SGHTA and CDR2 is FQGTGA. Here the CDR3 DNA reads TGTGCCAGCAGCCGACGGGGGAACACTGAAGCTTTCTTT. It yields the protein CASSRRGNTEAFF.

This chain joins TRBV10-3 and TRBJ1-2; weak D call: TRBD1 (5 bases). The germline V gene has CDR1 ENHRY and CDR2 SYGVKD. Trimming took off 5 bases at V and 2 bases at J, with 15 bases between the two ends. This CDR3 contains 15 residues. For the CDR3, the DNA is TGTGCCATCAGTTCCATAGACAGAACGAACTATGGCTACACCTTC. It codes for CAISSIDRTNYGYTF.

The V call is TRBV5-1, the J call TRBJ2-3; tentatively, D is TRBD2 (6 bases). The CDR3 is 16 residues long. Trimming pared 4 bases from V and 0 bases from J, leaving 15 bases between. Germline V gene lookup returns CDR1 SGHRS and CDR2 YFSETQ. The CDR3 DNA sequence: TGCGCCAGCAGCCCGGACTACGATACTAGCACAGATACGCAGTATTTT. Translation gives CASSPDYDTSTDTQYF.

This chain joins TRBV7-2 and TRBJ2-5, with D perhaps TRBD1 (6 bases). V was shortened by 5 bases and J by 5 bases, with 18 bases between the two germline ends. The CDR3 length is 15 residues. Germline V gene data show CDR1 as SGHTA and CDR2 as FQGNSA. CDR3 DNA: TGTGCCAGCAGCAGCTTGGGGGAGAGGGGGGAGACCCAGTACTTC. Encoded protein: CASSSLGERGETQYF.

V gene TRBV9 combines with J gene TRBJ1-2, with unresolved D. With 4 bases removed from V and 4 bases from J, the gap between germline ends came to 14 bases. The length of the CDR3 is 14 residues. Germline V gene sequence: CDR1 SGDLS, CDR2 YYNGEE. The CDR3 sequence is CASSPSPAGYGYTF. For the CDR3, the DNA is TGTGCCAGCAGCCCCTCCCCGGCAGGCTATGGCTACACCTTC.

This clone was observed a few times. The CDR3 DNA is TGCAGCGCGTCCATCAACTCCTACGAGCAGTACTTC. Protein: CSASINSYEQYF. V is TRBV29-1 and J is TRBJ2-7; no clear D. V was clipped by 7 bases and J by 0 bases, with 10 bases between them. CDR3 length: 12 amino acids. CDR1 and CDR2 (germline): SQVTM, ANQGSEA.

The J gene is TRBJ1-1, the V gene TRBV6-5; 7 bases align to TRBD1. Germline V gene lookup returns CDR1 MNHEY and CDR2 SVGAGI. Trimming cost V 4 bases and J 1 base; bases outside gene matches: 3. This CDR3 contains 14 residues. The CDR3, as DNA: TGTGCCAGCAGTTTAGGACAGGAGAACACTGAAGCTTTCTTT. As protein: CASSLGQENTEAFF.

The rearrangement links TRBV11-3 to TRBJ2-5, with TRBD1 matching 8 bases. The CDR3 contains 15 residues. Germline V gene sequence: CDR1 SGHNT, CDR2 YENEEA. The ends lost 5 bases at V and 1 base at J; junction bases unmatched: 6. The CDR3 coding sequence is TGTGCCAGCAGCACCCGACAGGGGTTCCAAGAGACCCAGTACTTC. Translation: CASSTRQGFQETQYF.

This rearrangement joins TRBV11-2 to TRBJ1-3, with D perhaps matching TRBD1 (6 bases). V was trimmed by 4 bases and J by 4 bases, leaving 20 bases between them. Germline values: CDR1 SGHAT, CDR2 FQNNGV. The CDR3 totals 17 residues. CDR3 residues: CASSSNVVGTNGNTIYF. The CDR3 DNA reads TGTGCCAGCAGCTCAAATGTCGTAGGGACAAACGGAAACACCATATATTTT. Based on the CDR3 plus reference TRBV11-2 and TRBJ1-3, the full variable domain is EAGVAQSPRYKIIEKRQSVAFWCNPISGHATLYWYQQILGQGPKLLIQFQNNGVVDDSQLPKDRFSAERLKGVDSTLKIQPAKLEDSAVYLCASSSNVVGTNGNTIYFGEGSWLTVV.

This clone was observed once. V gene TRBV11-3 combines with J gene TRBJ2-7; the match to TRBD1 covers 8 bases. The CDR3 has 14 amino acids. Germline V gene sequence: CDR1 SGHNT, CDR2 YENEEA. Trimming cost V 5 bases and J 3 bases; bases outside gene matches: 6. CDR3 sequence (DNA): TGTGCCAGCAGCACAGGACAGGGATACTACGAGCAGTACTTC. Its translation: CASSTGQGYYEQYF.

The gene calls are TRBV5-1 and TRBJ1-1; D is uncertain. Looked up from germline, CDR1 is SGHRS and CDR2 is YFSETQ. V lost 5 bases, J lost 0 bases, and 11 bases lay in between. The CDR3 spans 14 residues. CDR3 loop: CASSRARVNTEAFF. The CDR3 region has the DNA TGCGCCAGCAGTCGGGCGAGGGTGAACACTGAAGCTTTCTTT.

The chain is built from TRBV7-2 and TRBJ1-5, with 7 bases fitting TRBD1. The CDR3 contains 16 residues. Germline V gene data show CDR1 as SGHTA and CDR2 as FQGNSA. Trimming cost V 5 bases and J 6 bases; bases outside gene matches: 13. In DNA form, the CDR3 reads TGTGCCAGCAGCCGTGCGGGAGGGGGCATCATTCAGCCCCAGCATTTT. This encodes CASSRAGGGIIQPQHF.

The chain employs TRBV4-2 and TRBJ2-2; D is possibly TRBD1 (5 bases). The CDR3 extends over 15 amino acids. The germline V gene encodes CDR1 LGHNA and CDR2 YNFKEQ. The V gene lost 8 bases and the J gene lost 4 bases, with 17 bases spanning the gap. The CDR3 sequence is CASGRIQDGTGELFF. The CDR3 DNA reads TGTGCCAGCGGGCGTATACAGGACGGCACCGGGGAGCTGTTTTTT.

The V call is TRBV6-6, the J call TRBJ1-1; no definite D call. Per the germline V gene, CDR1 is MNHNY and CDR2 is SVGAGI (reference sequence). Trimming stripped 7 bases from V and 2 bases from J, with 5 bases between. The CDR3 covers 11 residues. CDR3 region: CASIVNTEAFF. The CDR3, as DNA: TGTGCCAGCATCGTAAACACTGAAGCTTTCTTT.

This clone came up a few times. The CDR3 here is CSASKQGFGTEAFF. CDR3 in DNA: TGCAGTGCTAGTAAACAGGGGTTTGGCACTGAAGCTTTCTTT. V is TRBV20-1 and J is TRBJ1-1, with 7 bases aligning to TRBD1. Trimming removed 3 bases from V and 4 bases from J; junction bases left unmatched: 8. Germline V lookup: CDR1 DFQATT, CDR2 SNEGSKA (reference sequence). CDR3 size: 14 residues.

This clone came up once. The CDR3 sequence: CASSLLGGPLHF. The CDR3 DNA is TGTGCCAGCAGCCTCTTGGGAGGGCCCCTCCACTTT. The V gene is TRBV7-9, the J gene TRBJ1-6; D is uncertain. The CDR3 contains 12 residues. V shed 5 bases and J shed 13 bases, with 12 bases lying between them. CDR1 is SEHNR and CDR2 is FQNEAQ in the germline V gene (reference sequence).

The chain couples TRBV5-4 to TRBJ2-3, with D hard to call. CDR1 is SGHNT and CDR2 is YYREEE in the germline V gene (reference sequence). Deletions cut 2 bases from V and 6 bases from J, with 13 bases between. The CDR3 is 14 amino acids. The CDR3 sequence is CASSFSTAADTQYF. The CDR3 DNA is TGTGCCAGCAGCTTTTCTACGGCAGCGGATACGCAGTATTTT.